The clone carrying this TCR beta chain appeared once. Its antigen is currently unknown. The data originate from a study of cytomegalovirus exposure and HLA in healthy donors. 13 Jbeta primers and 60 Vbeta primers were used for the PCR. The data were produced by immunoSEQ multiplex PCR, yet TCRdb's version contains in-frame clones alone and is incomplete. The data contain roughly 180,000 clones, about 86% of them singletons. The CDR3 consists of 14 residues. Trimming pared 7 bases from V and 2 bases from J, leaving 14 bases between. Germline-derived CDR1 and CDR2 are MNHNS and SASEGT. Study-level results: The study flagged roughly 160 TCR beta chains as cytomegalovirus-associated. Confirmation was obtained in vitro that a few CMV-associated chains are specific for CMV antigens. It emerged from a later analysis that several of the most significant clusters appeared to be linked to common viral pathogens. Later, an analysis showed that TCR beta chains associated with HLA were more clonally expanded than others that were equally common.

V gene TRBV6-1 combines with J gene TRBJ2-5; possibly TRBD2 for D (7 bases). The origin of this receptor is a woman younger than 30 in good health and CMV-seropositive. Sequenced input: PBMCs. CDR3 DNA sequence: TGTGCCAGCACCCGGGGGGCCTTTCAAGAGACCCAGTACTTC. It translates to CASTRGAFQETQYF.